This passage covers 25 T cell receptor beta chains from one sample sequenced in a study of T cell repertoires in cytomegalovirus infection. TCRdb itself ran the reads through MiXCR, one entry per CDR3 protein. The sample has about 700,000 distinct CDR3 sequences, 33% seen once. The antigens for these receptors are not known. The source was cultured PBMCs, collected from culture after CMV antigen stimulation. These receptor sequences come from a human donor in good health (CMV status not recorded). Some clones in this sample may be carry-over from other donors' samples.

This clonotype was recorded a few times. The CDR3 sequence is CASSYTSSYEQYF. The DNA of the CDR3 is TGTGCCAGCAGCTATACTAGCTCCTACGAGCAGTACTTC. The chain has TRBV7-2 and TRBJ2-7, with D maybe TRBD2 (5 bases). The germline CDR1 and CDR2 sequences are SGHTA and FQGNSA. Trimming removed 4 bases at V and 0 bases at J, with 7 bases between. The CDR3 length is 13 residues. The whole variable domain, filled in from reference TRBV7-2 and TRBJ2-7, reads GAGVSQSPSNKVTEKGKDVELRCDPISGHTALYWYRQSLGQGLEFLIYFQGNSAPDKSGLPSDRFSAERTGGSVSTLTIQRTQQEDSAVYLCASSYTSSYEQYFGPGTRLTVT.

The rearrangement uses TRBV7-6 and TRBJ2-3; D is unresolved. Trimming shortened V by 2 bases and J by 4 bases, and 7 bases separated the two germline ends. The CDR3 consists of 13 residues. Germline V gene lookup returns CDR1 SGHVS and CDR2 FNYEAQ. CDR3 sequence: CASSLNMADTQYF. CDR3 nucleotides: TGTGCCAGCAGCTTAAACATGGCAGATACGCAGTATTTT.

The chain joins TRBV11-2 to TRBJ1-1; D is uncertain. Germline V gene data show CDR1 as SGHAT and CDR2 as FQNNGV. V was pared by 5 bases and J by 5 bases, with 18 bases between. The CDR3 has 15 amino acids. The CDR3 loop reads CASSPQGGRRTEAFF. The CDR3 DNA reads as TGTGCCAGCAGCCCCCAAGGTGGGCGCCGTACTGAAGCTTTCTTT.

This clonotype has more than one count but fewer than ten. J is TRBJ2-1 and V is TRBV10-2, with TRBD2 matching over 8 bases. Germline values: CDR1 WSHSY, CDR2 SAAADI. The CDR3 length is 15 residues. Unmatched junction bases numbered 5, after V lost 3 bases and J lost 4 bases. The CDR3 here is CASSEQGLVYNEQFF. As DNA, the CDR3 is TGCGCCAGCAGTGAACAGGGACTAGTGTACAATGAGCAGTTCTTC.

The genes are TRBV6-2 or TRBV6-3 and TRBJ2-2; D call uncertain. CDR1 and CDR2 (germline): MNHEY, SVGEGT. CDR3 length equals 13 residues. This CDR3 reads CILFFSGHGELFF. CDR3 bases: TGTATCCTCTTTTTCTCGGGTCACGGGGAGCTGTTTTTT.

This clonotype was seen more than once but under ten times. The rearrangement links TRBV28 to TRBJ1-1; tentative D call: TRBD1 (5 bases). Germline CDR1 MDHEN, CDR2 SYDVKM. This CDR3 region has 14 residues. Trimming cost V 1 base and J 0 bases, with 6 bases left between them. CDR3: CASSLSTVNTEAFF. CDR3 nucleotide sequence: TGTGCCAGCAGTTTATCGACAGTGAACACTGAAGCTTTCTTT. Filled out from reference TRBV28 and TRBJ1-1, the complete variable domain reads DVKVTQSSRYLVKRTGEKVFLECVQDMDHENMFWYRQDPGLGLRLIYFSYDVKMKEKGDIPEGYSVSREKKERFSLILESASTNQTSMYLCASSLSTVNTEAFFGQGTRLTVV.

This clonotype was seen only a few times. The chain recombines TRBV5-4 with TRBJ2-2, with 8 positions matching TRBD1. Germline V gives CDR1 SGHNT, CDR2 YYREEE (reference sequence). V shed 4 bases and J 4 bases; nucleotides not matched to a gene: 9. The CDR3 loop spans 16 amino acids. CDR3 sequence: CASSPQLDRVTGELFF. The CDR3 bases are TGTGCCAGCAGCCCACAGCTGGACAGGGTCACCGGGGAGCTGTTTTTT. The variable domain in full, completed from reference TRBV5-4 and TRBJ2-2, reads ETGVTQSPTHLIKTRGQQVTLRCSSQSGHNTVSWYQQALGQGPQFIFQYYREEENGRGNFPPRFSGLQFPNYSSELNVNALELDDSALYLCASSPQLDRVTGELFFGEGSRLTVL.

J is TRBJ2-1 and V is TRBV10-3; the match to TRBD2 covers 11 bases. CDR3 size: 15 residues. Looked up from germline, CDR1 is ENHRY and CDR2 is SYGVKD. After removal of 2 bases from V and 4 bases from J, the junction contained 1 base not matched to a gene. This CDR3 reads CAISEGTSGYNEQFF. The CDR3 DNA reads TGTGCCATCAGTGAGGGGACTAGCGGATACAATGAGCAGTTCTTC.

This chain's CDR3 is CASSHLRGSNEQFF. CDR3 sequence (DNA): TGTGCCAGCAGCCATCTTCGGGGAAGTAATGAGCAGTTCTTC. The chain carries TRBV12-3 or TRBV12-4 and TRBJ2-1, with D perhaps TRBD2 (5 bases). The CDR3 runs to 14 residues. V gave up 6 bases and J gave up 7 bases, with 16 bases separating them.

This clonotype was counted ten times or more. The chain has TRBV7-2 and TRBJ2-5; D not resolved. The ends were cut back, 7 bases at V and 1 base at J, with 10 bases in the middle. CDR3 length: 13 residues. Germline V lookup: CDR1 SGHTA, CDR2 FQGNSA. The CDR3 spells CASIDTSQETQYF. DNA of the CDR3: TGTGCCAGCATAGACACCAGCCAAGAGACCCAGTACTTC.

The chain employs TRBV11-2 and TRBJ2-7; 9 bases are shared with TRBD2. J lost 1 base, V lost 6 bases, and 7 bases had no gene match. The CDR3 loop spans 15 amino acids. From germline, CDR1 is SGHAT and CDR2 FQNNGV. The DNA for the CDR3 is TGTGCCAGCAGGAACGTAGCGGGAGAGTCCTACGAGCAGTACTTC. Its translation: CASRNVAGESYEQYF.

In this sample, this clonotype turned up a few times. The chain carries TRBV6-1 and TRBJ2-3, with a weak D call TRBD1 (7 bases). This CDR3 spans 15 amino acids. Germline loops: CDR1 MNHNS, CDR2 SASEGT. With 5 bases removed from V and 6 bases from J, the gap between germline ends came to 18 bases. The CDR3, as DNA: TGTGCCAGCAGTATGAGGACAGGAGGGGGGGATACGCAGTATTTT. Its protein is CASSMRTGGGDTQYF.

The chain joins TRBV12-3 or TRBV12-4 to TRBJ2-7; possibly TRBD1 for D (6 bases). The CDR3 length is 14 residues. The V end was cut by 3 bases, the J end by 7 bases, with 16 bases between. The CDR3 is CASSFTLGTPEQYF. DNA of the CDR3: TGTGCCAGCAGTTTCACCCTCGGGACACCTGAGCAGTACTTC.

The V call is TRBV29-1, the J call TRBJ2-3, with D possibly matching TRBD1 (5 bases). The CDR3 consists of 14 residues. Trimming left V 1 base short and J 2 bases short, with 10 bases between. Germline V lookup: CDR1 SQVTM, CDR2 ANQGSEA. Here the CDR3 reads CSVEGAGHTDTQYF. DNA of the CDR3: TGCAGCGTTGAAGGGGCAGGACACACAGATACGCAGTATTTT.

The chain recombines TRBV27 with TRBJ1-2; 7 bases line up with TRBD1. The V gene end was trimmed by 5 bases and the J gene end by 2 bases; junction bases not matched to a gene: 5. CDR3 length: 14 residues. Germline CDR1 reads MNHEY; CDR2 reads SMNVEV (reference sequence). The CDR3 DNA is TGTGCCAGCAGTCCCGGGACAGAGAACTATGGCTACACCTTC. Translated, it gives CASSPGTENYGYTF.

This clonotype has at least ten counts. The V and J genes are TRBV12-3 or TRBV12-4 and TRBJ1-6; 9 nucleotides match TRBD1. The CDR3 has 14 residues. Trimming took 6 bases from V and 9 from J; bases not matched to a gene: 6. CDR3 sequence: CASSLGQGGSPLHF. The DNA of the CDR3 is TGTGCCAGCAGCCTGGGACAGGGTGGTTCACCCCTCCACTTT.

The chain joins TRBV5-1 to TRBJ2-2, with 7 bases aligning to TRBD1. Germline trimming cut 0 bases from V and 1 base from J; bases unmatched to any gene: 3. CDR3 length: 16 amino acids. CDR1 and CDR2 from the germline V gene are SGHRS and YFSETQ. The CDR3 DNA follows: TGCGCCAGCAGCTTGGTAGGGGGCGTGAACACCGGGGAGCTGTTTTTT. It specifies CASSLVGGVNTGELFF. Combining the CDR3 with reference TRBV5-1 and TRBJ2-2 gives the whole variable domain KAGVTQTPRYLIKTRGQQVTLSCSPISGHRSVSWYQQTPGQGLQFLFEYFSETQRNKGNFPGRFSGRQFSNSRSEMNVSTLELGDSALYLCASSLVGGVNTGELFFGEGSRLTVL.

V and J are TRBV6-5 and TRBJ2-5, with 10 bases lining up with TRBD1. The CDR3 loop spans 15 amino acids. The germline V gene has CDR1 MNHEY and CDR2 SVGAGI. Trimming took 0 bases from V and 5 from J; bases not matched to a gene: 3. The CDR3 reads CASSYSTGGGETQYF. DNA for the CDR3: TGTGCCAGCAGTTACTCGACAGGGGGCGGGGAGACCCAGTACTTC.

The chain is built from TRBV12-3 or TRBV12-4 and TRBJ2-5; D ambiguous. Trimming took off 2 bases at V and 5 bases at J, with 9 bases between the two ends. The CDR3 sequence is 13 residues long. The CDR3 DNA follows: TGTGCCAGCAGTTTAAGGCGGCCCGAGACCCAGTACTTC. Its protein product is CASSLRRPETQYF.

The chain is built from TRBV6-2 or TRBV6-3 and TRBJ1-1; 8 bases fit TRBD1. Germline V gene lookup returns CDR1 MNHEY and CDR2 SVGEGT. The CDR3 sequence is 16 residues long. With V trimmed by 2 bases and J by 1 base, 6 bases remained unmatched. CDR3 nucleotide sequence: TGTGCCAGCAGTTACGTGTCCGGGACAGGGAACACTGAAGCTTTCTTT. This encodes CASSYVSGTGNTEAFF.

This chain links TRBV28 with TRBJ2-6; weak D call: TRBD1 (6 bases). Per the germline V gene, CDR1 is MDHEN and CDR2 is SYDVKM. Trimming cost V 6 bases and J 0 bases, with 15 bases left between them. CDR3 size: 17 residues. The CDR3: CASRPLGGFSGANVLTF. The CDR3 nucleotides are TGTGCCAGCAGACCGCTAGGGGGTTTCTCTGGGGCCAACGTCCTGACTTTC.

With regard to this clonotype: The junction departs from germline at one end; a sequencing error may be responsible. V gene TRBV5-3 combines with J gene TRBJ2-7; 9 nucleotides align to TRBD2. TRBV5-3 is flagged as an ORF with uncertain function. The length of the CDR3 is 15 residues. For the CDR3, the DNA is TGTGCCAGCAGCTTGGATGTTAGCGGGGGCCCCGAGCAGTACTTC. Its protein product is CASSLDVSGGPEQYF.

The chain employs TRBV10-3 and TRBJ2-3; no definite D call. Trimming took off 7 bases at V and 3 bases at J, with 14 bases between the two ends. The CDR3 loop spans 14 amino acids. Germline V gene sequence: CDR1 ENHRY, CDR2 SYGVKD. The chain's CDR3 is CAIKWEDRTDTQYF. In DNA, the CDR3 is TGTGCCATCAAATGGGAAGATAGGACAGATACGCAGTATTTT.

The chain carries TRBV2 and TRBJ2-5; unclear D gene. CDR3 length equals 13 residues. Trimming shortened V by 11 bases and J by 6 bases, and 19 bases separated the two germline ends. The germline gives CDR1 SNHLY, CDR2 FYNNEI. For the CDR3, the DNA is TGTGCCGCTAACGAAGAGGCAAGGCAGACCCAGTACTTC. It is translated as CAANEEARQTQYF.

This clonotype came up a few times. The rearrangement joins TRBV7-8 to TRBJ2-7, with 7 bases fitting TRBD2. The germline gives CDR1 SGHVS, CDR2 FQNEAQ. The CDR3 totals 15 residues. Trimming at V came to 1 base and at J to 2 bases, leaving 5 bases not matched to a gene. CDR3 sequence (DNA): TGTGCCAGCAGCTTAGAATCCCTAGCGGCCTACGAGCAGTACTTC. Its protein product is CASSLESLAAYEQYF.